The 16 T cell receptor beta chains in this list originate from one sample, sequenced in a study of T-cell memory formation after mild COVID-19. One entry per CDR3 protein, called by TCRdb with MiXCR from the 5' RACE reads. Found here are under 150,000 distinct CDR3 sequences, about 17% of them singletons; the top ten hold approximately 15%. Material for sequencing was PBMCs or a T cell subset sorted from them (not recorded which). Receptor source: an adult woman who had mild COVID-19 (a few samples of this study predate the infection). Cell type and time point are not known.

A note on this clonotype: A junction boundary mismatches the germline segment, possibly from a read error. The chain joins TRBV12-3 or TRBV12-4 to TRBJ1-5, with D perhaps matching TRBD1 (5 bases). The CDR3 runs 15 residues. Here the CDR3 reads CARSLAGGSNQPQHF. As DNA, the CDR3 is TGTGCCAGAAGTTTGGCTGGGGGGAGCAATCAGCCCCAGCATTTT.

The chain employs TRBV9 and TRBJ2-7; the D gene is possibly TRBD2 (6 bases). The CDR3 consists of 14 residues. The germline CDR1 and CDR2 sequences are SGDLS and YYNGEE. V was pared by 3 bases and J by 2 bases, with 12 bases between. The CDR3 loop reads CASSGSGQPYEQYF. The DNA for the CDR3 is TGTGCCAGCAGCGGTAGCGGTCAACCCTACGAGCAGTACTTC.

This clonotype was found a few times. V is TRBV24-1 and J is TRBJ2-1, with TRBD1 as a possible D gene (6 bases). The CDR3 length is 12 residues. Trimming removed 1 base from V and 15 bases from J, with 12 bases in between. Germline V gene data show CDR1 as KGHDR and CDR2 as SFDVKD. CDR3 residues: CATSDLRQGWFF. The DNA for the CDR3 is TGTGCCACCAGTGATTTACGCCAGGGGTGGTTCTTC.

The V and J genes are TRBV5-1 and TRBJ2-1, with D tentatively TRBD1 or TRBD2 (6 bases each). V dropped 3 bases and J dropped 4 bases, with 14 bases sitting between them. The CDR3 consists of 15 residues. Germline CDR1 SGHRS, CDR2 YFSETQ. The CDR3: CASSSVEGGYNEQFF. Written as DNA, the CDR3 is TGCGCCAGCAGCTCGGTGGAGGGGGGTTACAATGAGCAGTTCTTC.

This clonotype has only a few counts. The CDR3 region has the DNA TGCAGTGCTTTCAGTGCCAGCTCTGGAAACACCATATATTTT. Translating it yields CSAFSASSGNTIYF. V and J are TRBV20-1 and TRBJ1-3; D gene uncertain. From germline, CDR1 is DFQATT and CDR2 SNEGSKA (reference sequence). Between the trimmed V and J ends, which lost 5 bases and 0 bases, there was a span of 11 bases. The CDR3 is made up of 14 amino acids.

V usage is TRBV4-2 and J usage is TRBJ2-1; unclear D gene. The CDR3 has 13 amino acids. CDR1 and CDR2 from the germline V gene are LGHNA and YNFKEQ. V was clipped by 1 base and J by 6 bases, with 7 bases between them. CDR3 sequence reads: CASSQGTGNEQFF. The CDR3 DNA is TGTGCCAGCAGCCAAGGAACCGGCAATGAGCAGTTCTTC.

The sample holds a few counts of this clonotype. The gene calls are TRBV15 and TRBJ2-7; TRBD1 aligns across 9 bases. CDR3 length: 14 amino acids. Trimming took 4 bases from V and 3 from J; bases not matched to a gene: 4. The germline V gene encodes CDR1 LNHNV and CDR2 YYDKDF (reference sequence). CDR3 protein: CATSTGQGIYEQYF. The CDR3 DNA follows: TGTGCCACCAGCACCGGACAGGGGATCTACGAGCAGTACTTC.

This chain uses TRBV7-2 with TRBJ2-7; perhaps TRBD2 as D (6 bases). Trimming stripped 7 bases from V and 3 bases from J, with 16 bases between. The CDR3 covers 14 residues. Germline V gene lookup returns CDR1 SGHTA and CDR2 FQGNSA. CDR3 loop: CASNQGRGFYEQYF. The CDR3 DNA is TGTGCCAGCAACCAGGGACGGGGGTTCTACGAGCAGTACTTC.

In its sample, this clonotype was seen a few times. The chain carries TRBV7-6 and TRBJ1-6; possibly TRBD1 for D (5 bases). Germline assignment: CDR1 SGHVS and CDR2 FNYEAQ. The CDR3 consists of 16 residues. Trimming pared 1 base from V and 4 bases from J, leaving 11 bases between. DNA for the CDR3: TGTGCCAGCAGCTTAGAAGGGGCCGGTTATAATTCACCCCTCCACTTT. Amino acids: CASSLEGAGYNSPLHF.

The CDR3 nucleotides are TGTGCCAGCAGCAGGGACATGAGTCAAGAGACCCAGTACTTC. It is translated as CASSRDMSQETQYF. This chain joins TRBV7-2 and TRBJ2-5; D is possibly TRBD1 (6 bases). Per the germline V gene, CDR1 is SGHTA and CDR2 is FQGNSA. The CDR3 length is 14 residues. V was cut by 5 bases and J by 2 bases, with 12 bases left in between.

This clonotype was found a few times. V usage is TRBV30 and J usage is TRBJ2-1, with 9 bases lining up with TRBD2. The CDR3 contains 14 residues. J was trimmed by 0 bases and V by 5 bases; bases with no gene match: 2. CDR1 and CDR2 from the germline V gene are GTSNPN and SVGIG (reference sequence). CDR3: CAWDSGSSYNEQFF. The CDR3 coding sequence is TGTGCCTGGGATAGCGGGAGCTCCTACAATGAGCAGTTCTTC.

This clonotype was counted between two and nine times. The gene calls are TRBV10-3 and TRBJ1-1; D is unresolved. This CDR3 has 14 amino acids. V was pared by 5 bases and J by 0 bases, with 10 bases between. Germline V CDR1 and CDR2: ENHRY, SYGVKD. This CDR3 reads CAISTGGMNTEAFF. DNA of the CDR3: TGTGCCATCAGTACGGGAGGGATGAACACTGAAGCTTTCTTT.

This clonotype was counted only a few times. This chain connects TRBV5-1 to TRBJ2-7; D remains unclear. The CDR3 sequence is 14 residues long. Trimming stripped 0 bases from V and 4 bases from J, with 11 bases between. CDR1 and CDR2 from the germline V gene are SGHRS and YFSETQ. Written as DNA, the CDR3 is TGCGCCAGCAGCTTGGACGGCCTAGGGTACGAGCAGTACTTC. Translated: CASSLDGLGYEQYF. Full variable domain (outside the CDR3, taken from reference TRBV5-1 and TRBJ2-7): KAGVTQTPRYLIKTRGQQVTLSCSPISGHRSVSWYQQTPGQGLQFLFEYFSETQRNKGNFPGRFSGRQFSNSRSEMNVSTLELGDSALYLCASSLDGLGYEQYFGPGTRLTVT.

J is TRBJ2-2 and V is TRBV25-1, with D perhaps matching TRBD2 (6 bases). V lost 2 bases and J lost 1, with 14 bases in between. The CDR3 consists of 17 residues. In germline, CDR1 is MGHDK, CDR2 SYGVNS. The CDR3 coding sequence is TGTGCCAGCAGTGAACATAGCGGTTGGGGGAACACCGGGGAGCTGTTTTTT. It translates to CASSEHSGWGNTGELFF. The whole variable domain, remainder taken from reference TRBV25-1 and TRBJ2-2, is EADIYQTPRYLVIGTGKKITLECSQTMGHDKMYWYQQDPGMELHLIHYSYGVNSTEKGDLSSESTVSRIRTEHFPLTLESARPSHTSQYLCASSEHSGWGNTGELFFGEGSRLTVL.

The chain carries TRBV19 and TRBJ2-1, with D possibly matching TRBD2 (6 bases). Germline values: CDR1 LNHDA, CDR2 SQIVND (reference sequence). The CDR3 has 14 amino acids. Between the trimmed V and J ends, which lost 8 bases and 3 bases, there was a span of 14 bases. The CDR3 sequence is CASGERVYYNEQFF. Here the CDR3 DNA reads TGTGCCAGTGGGGAGCGGGTATACTACAATGAGCAGTTCTTC.

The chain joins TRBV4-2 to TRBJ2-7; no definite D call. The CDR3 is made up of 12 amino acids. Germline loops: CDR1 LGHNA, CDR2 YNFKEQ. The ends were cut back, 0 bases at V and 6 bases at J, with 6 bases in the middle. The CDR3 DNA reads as TGTGCCAGCAGCCAAGATGCCGCCGAGCAGTACTTC. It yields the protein CASSQDAAEQYF.